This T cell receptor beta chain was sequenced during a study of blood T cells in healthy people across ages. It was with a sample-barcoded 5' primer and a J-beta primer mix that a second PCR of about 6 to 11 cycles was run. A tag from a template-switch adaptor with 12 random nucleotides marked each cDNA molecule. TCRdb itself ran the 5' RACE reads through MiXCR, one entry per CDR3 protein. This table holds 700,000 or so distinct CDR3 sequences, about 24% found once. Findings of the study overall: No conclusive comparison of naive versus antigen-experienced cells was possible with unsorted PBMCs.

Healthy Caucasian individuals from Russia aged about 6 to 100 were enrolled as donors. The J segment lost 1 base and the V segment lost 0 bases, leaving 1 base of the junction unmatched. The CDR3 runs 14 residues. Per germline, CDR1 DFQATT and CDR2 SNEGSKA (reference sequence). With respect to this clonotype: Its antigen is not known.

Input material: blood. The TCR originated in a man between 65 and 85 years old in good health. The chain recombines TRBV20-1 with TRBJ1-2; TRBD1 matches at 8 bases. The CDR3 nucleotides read TGCAGTGCTAGAGAGGGACAGGTTAACTATGGCTACACCTTC. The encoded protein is CSAREGQVNYGYTF.